The clone carrying this T cell receptor beta chain appeared a few times. Its target is unknown. This sample is drawn from a study of CD8 T cells in ankylosing spondylitis. Regarding the study as a whole: Reported data indicate significant enrichment of disease-linked clones within matched ankylosing spondylitis synovial fluid.

V gave up 2 bases and J gave up 3 bases, with 14 bases separating them. Germline values: CDR1 KGHSH, CDR2 LQKENI. The CDR3 contains 15 residues. MiXCR was run by TCRdb on the 5' RACE reads, yielding one entry per CDR3 protein. The sample lists about 320,000 distinct CDR3 sequences, around 10% occurring once. The source is a female donor with ankylosing spondylitis or in good health (not recorded which). This chain connects TRBV18 to TRBJ2-7; weak D call: TRBD1 (7 bases). The sample was blood, either unsorted or a sorted T cell fraction (not recorded which). CDR3 in amino acids: CASSPINQGGYEQYF. The CDR3 bases are TGTGCCAGCTCACCAATAAACCAGGGGGGCTACGAGCAGTACTTC.